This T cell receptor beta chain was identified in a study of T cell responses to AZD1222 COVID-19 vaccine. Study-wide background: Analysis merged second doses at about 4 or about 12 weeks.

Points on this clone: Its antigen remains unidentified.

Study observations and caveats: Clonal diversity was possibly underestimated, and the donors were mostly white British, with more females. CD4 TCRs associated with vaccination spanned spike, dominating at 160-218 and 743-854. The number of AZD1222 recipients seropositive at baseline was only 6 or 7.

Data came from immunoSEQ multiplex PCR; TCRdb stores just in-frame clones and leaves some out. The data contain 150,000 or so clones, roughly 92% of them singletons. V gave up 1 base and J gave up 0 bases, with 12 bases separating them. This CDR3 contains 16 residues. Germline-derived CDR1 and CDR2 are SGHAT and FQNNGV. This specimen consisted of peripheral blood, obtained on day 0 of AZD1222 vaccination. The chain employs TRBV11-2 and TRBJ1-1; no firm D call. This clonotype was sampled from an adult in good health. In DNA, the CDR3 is TGTGCCAGCAGCTTAGGGTGGTCTGTCTTGAACACTGAAGCTTTCTTT. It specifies CASSLGWSVLNTEAFF.